Below, 14 T cell receptor beta chains from the same sample are listed, as sequenced in a study of T-cell reconstitution after alpha-beta-depleted transplantation in children. Unique molecular identifiers were used to barcode this TCRbeta library. One entry per CDR3 protein, called by TCRdb with MiXCR from the PCR reads. The sample yields some 600,000 distinct CDR3 sequences, over 10% seen once. Specimen: PBMCs, mostly from graft donor cells, collected 360 days after TCRalphabeta/CD19-depleted stem cell transplant. Receptor source: a male patient younger than 18 who had a stem cell transplant for acute myeloid leukemia, so the T cells may come from the graft donor.

This clonotype was detected a few times. The rearrangement uses TRBV29-1 and TRBJ2-7; D gene uncertain. Trimming removed 3 bases from V and 4 bases from J, with 7 bases in between. Per germline, CDR1 SQVTM and CDR2 ANQGSEA. This CDR3 contains 11 residues. CDR3 amino acids: CSVEAAYEQYF. The CDR3 DNA is TGCAGCGTTGAGGCAGCTTACGAGCAGTACTTC.

The chain is built from TRBV7-9 and TRBJ2-7; TRBD1 aligns across 8 bases. V dropped 9 bases and J dropped 2; count of bases not matched to a gene: 6. CDR1 SEHNR and CDR2 FQNEAQ come from the germline V gene (reference sequence). The length of the CDR3 is 13 residues. The CDR3 loop is CARPRDRTYEQYF. The CDR3, as DNA: TGTGCCAGACCGAGGGACAGGACCTACGAGCAGTACTTC.

This clonotype has ten or more counts. The genes are TRBV29-1 and TRBJ2-5; the D is unclear. This CDR3 has 14 amino acids. The germline gives CDR1 SQVTM, CDR2 ANQGSEA. The chain's CDR3 is CTHAGQPIGETQYF. The CDR3 DNA is TGCACCCACGCCGGGCAGCCCATAGGGGAGACCCAGTACTTC.

The chain links TRBV3-1 to TRBJ2-2; 7 nucleotides match TRBD2. The CDR3 covers 15 residues. Per germline, CDR1 LGHDT and CDR2 YNNKEL (reference sequence). The ends lost 1 base at V and 7 bases at J; junction bases unmatched: 6. CDR3 amino acids: CASSQVSGTNGELFF. The CDR3 DNA sequence: TGTGCCAGCAGCCAAGTAAGCGGGACTAACGGGGAGCTGTTTTTT. Full variable domain (missing parts from reference TRBV3-1 and TRBJ2-2): DTAVSQTPKYLVTQMGNDKSIKCEQNLGHDTMYWYKQDSKKFLKIMFSYNNKELIINETVPNRFSPKSPDKAHLNLHINSLELGDSAVYFCASSQVSGTNGELFFGEGSRLTVL.

This clonotype has more than one count but fewer than ten. In DNA, the CDR3 is TGCGCCAGCAGCCAAGACGCTTGGTTTAGCGGGAGAGGGGGTATCGGTGAGCAGTTCTTC. This gives the protein CASSQDAWFSGRGGIGEQFF. The chain uses TRBV4-3 and TRBJ2-1; 9 nucleotides agree with TRBD2. With V trimmed by 0 bases and J by 9 bases, 21 bases remained unmatched. The CDR3 is 20 residues long. Germline loops: CDR1 LGHNA, CDR2 YSLEER.

The chain combines TRBV6-2 or TRBV6-3 with TRBJ2-1; the D gene is possibly TRBD1 (6 bases). V gave up 8 bases and J gave up 8 bases, with 16 bases separating them. This CDR3 contains 13 residues. Germline values: CDR1 MNHEY, CDR2 SVGEGT. DNA of the CDR3: TGTGCCAGCCGCCTTAGTGGGGGCGATGAGCAGTTCTTC. This sequence encodes CASRLSGGDEQFF.

This clonotype was seen at least ten times. The J gene is TRBJ2-2, the V gene TRBV20-1, with 8 bases aligning to TRBD1. V lost 3 bases to trimming and J lost 5 bases; unmatched junction nucleotides: 8. Germline V gives CDR1 DFQATT, CDR2 SNEGSKA (reference sequence). The CDR3 sequence is 15 residues long. The CDR3 loop is CSARPGQVGTGELFF. The CDR3 DNA sequence: TGCAGTGCTAGGCCGGGACAGGTGGGGACCGGGGAGCTGTTTTTT.

V usage is TRBV6-5 and J usage is TRBJ1-1; D is undetermined. This CDR3 is built from 14 residues. From germline, CDR1 is MNHEY and CDR2 SVGAGI. Trimming shortened V by 0 bases and J by 0 bases, and 5 bases separated the two germline ends. CDR3 protein: CASSYSNVNTEAFF. CDR3 bases: TGTGCCAGCAGTTACTCGAACGTGAACACTGAAGCTTTCTTT.

This clonotype was picked up many times. The chain combines TRBV7-2 with TRBJ2-5, with D uncertain. The V end lost 3 bases, the J end lost 4 bases, and 6 bases lay between the germline ends. Germline V gives CDR1 SGHTA, CDR2 FQGNSA. The CDR3 totals 12 residues. The DNA of the CDR3 is TGTGCCAGCAGCTTTTTGGGAGAGACCCAGTACTTC. Translation gives CASSFLGETQYF.

This clonotype has just a few counts. The chain has TRBV6-4 and TRBJ2-3; TRBD2 agrees at 7 bases. This CDR3 has 18 amino acids. V shed 0 bases, J shed 3 bases, and the junction held 12 bases outside the gene matches. Germline CDR1 MRHNA, CDR2 SNTAGT. In DNA, the CDR3 is TGTGCCAGCAGTGACTCCCCCTTTGGGGGAGGGAGGACAGATACGCAGTATTTT. The encoded protein is CASSDSPFGGGRTDTQYF.

At least ten counts were recorded for this clonotype. V is TRBV21-1 and J is TRBJ2-7; the DNA was not used to check the table's D call, TRBD1. TRBV21-1 is labeled a pseudogene. This CDR3 contains 14 residues. CDR3 nucleotide sequence: TGTGCCAGCAGCTATACTGACAGGACCTACGAGCAGTACTTC. As protein: CASSYTDRTYEQYF.

The rearrangement uses TRBV28 and TRBJ1-6; D may be TRBD1 (6 bases). V lost 6 bases and J 10 bases, leaving 16 bases between the germline ends. Germline V gives CDR1 MDHEN, CDR2 SYDVKM. The CDR3 length is 14 residues. In DNA, the CDR3 is TGTGCCAGCAGCAGGGGCGGGTTCAGGTCACCCCTCCACTTT. It specifies CASSRGGFRSPLHF.

This clonotype came up a few times. The chain carries TRBV20-1 and TRBJ2-3; 15 positions agree with TRBD2. Germline CDR1 reads DFQATT; CDR2 reads SNEGSKA (reference sequence). V gave up 6 bases and J gave up 4 bases; unmatched junction bases: 2. This CDR3 comprises 14 residues. The CDR3 region is CSARTSGRADTQYF. CDR3 DNA sequence: TGCAGTGCAAGGACTAGCGGGAGGGCAGATACGCAGTATTTT.

The chain recombines TRBV7-9 with TRBJ2-2; 7 positions agree with TRBD2. The CDR3 consists of 16 residues. Trimming at V came to 3 bases and at J to 7 bases, leaving 11 bases not matched to a gene. Germline CDR1 reads SEHNR; CDR2 reads FQNEAQ (reference sequence). CDR3: CASSFPPTREHGELFF. CDR3 bases: TGTGCCAGCAGCTTCCCCCCCACGCGGGAGCACGGGGAGCTGTTTTTT.